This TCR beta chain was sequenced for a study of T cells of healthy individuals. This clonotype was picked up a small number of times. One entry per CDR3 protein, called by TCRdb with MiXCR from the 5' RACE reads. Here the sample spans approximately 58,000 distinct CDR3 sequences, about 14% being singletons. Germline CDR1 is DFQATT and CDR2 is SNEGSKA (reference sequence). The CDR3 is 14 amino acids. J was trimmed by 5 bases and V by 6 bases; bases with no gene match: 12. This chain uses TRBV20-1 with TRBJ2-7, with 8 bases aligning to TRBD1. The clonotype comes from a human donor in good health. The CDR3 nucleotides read TGCAGTGCGGGAGGACAGGGAGGACTCCACGAGCAGTACTTC. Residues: CSAGGQGGLHEQYF.